The rows below give T cell receptor beta chains drawn from one sample of a study of sequential checkpoint blockade in melanoma. Method: immunoSEQ multiplex PCR; TCRdb's copy keeps in-frame clones and lacks some. In the table there are approximately 28,000 clones, 75% to 85% of which are singletons. Sequencing used CD8+ T cells sorted from blood (inferred from file names), obtained from a patient given nivolumab and ipilimumab in sequence. The receptor source for this set is a human donor with melanoma. Both conserved end residues are part of each CDR3. D genes are given only for firm matches. Clone size is given for some rows only: seen once, a few or many times, or a class if the clone is expanded.

D gene,clone size,J gene,V gene,CDR3 DNA,CDR3 protein
TRBD1,once,TRBJ2-2,TRBV7-9,TGTGCCAGCAGCTTACCGACAGGGCCGAACACCGGGGAGCTGTTTTTT,CASSLPTGPNTGELFF
TRBD1,NA,TRBJ2-7,TRBV9,TGTGCCAGCAGCCAAGGACAGGGGGCGCGGTACGAGCAGTACTTC,CASSQGQGARYEQYF
TRBD1,NA,TRBJ1-1,TRBV7-8,TGTGCCAGCAGCCCCCGGACAGGGCCCATGAACACTGAAGCTTTCTTT,CASSPRTGPMNTEAFF
NA,NA,TRBJ2-3,TRBV12-2,TGTGCAAGTCGCTTAGCGCCGGGACTAGCGGGGGAGTGCAGGCGGTATTTT,CASRLAPGLAGECRRYF
TRBD1,NA,TRBJ2-7,TRBV6-6,TGTGCCAGCAGTTTTGCCACAGGGGACTACGAGCAGTACTTC,CASSFATGDYEQYF
TRBD2,NA,TRBJ2-5,TRBV5-1,TGCGCCAGCAGCCGTTCAATAGCGGGGGGGCGGTGGGAGACCCAGTACTTC,CASSRSIAGGRWETQYF
NA,NA,TRBJ2-1,TRBV6-4,TGTGCCAGCAGTGAAAGAAGCGACTACAATGAGCAGTTCTTC,CASSERSDYNEQFF
NA,once,TRBJ2-7,TRBV15,TGTGCCACCAGCCTGACTTCCTACGAGCAGTACTTC,CATSLTSYEQYF
TRBD1,NA,TRBJ2-5,TRBV5-1,TGCGCCAGCAGCCCCTGGACAGGACAAGAGACCCAGTACTTC,CASSPWTGQETQYF
NA,once,TRBJ2-5,TRBV21-1,TGTGCCAGCGGGAGAGAACCGACAGGGACAGGGAGTGAGACCCAGTACTTC,CASGREPTGTGSETQYF
NA,NA,TRBJ2-7,TRBV9,TGTGCCAGCAGCGTAGAAGGTACTACATTGACGTACGAGCAGTACTTC,CASSVEGTTLTYEQYF
NA,NA,TRBJ2-5,TRBV4-2,TGTGCCAGCAGCCAAGATCGGAGGCCGGAGACCCAGTACTTC,CASSQDRRPETQYF
NA,NA,TRBJ2-7,TRBV5-6,TGTGCCAGCAGCCGGACAGCCAGCTCCTACGAGCAGTACTTC,CASSRTASSYEQYF
TRBD2,NA,TRBJ2-3,TRBV5-5,TGTGCCAGCAGGGCCGGGACTAGCGGGAGAGATACGCAGTATTTT,CASRAGTSGRDTQYF
TRBD1,NA,TRBJ1-4,TRBV13,TGTGCCAGCCGGGACAGGGGGCGAGAAAAACTGTTTTTT,CASRDRGREKLFF
NA,once,TRBJ2-7,TRBV6-1,TGTGCCAGCAGTGAAGTGGCAGGGTCCGAGCAGTACTTC,CASSEVAGSEQYF
TRBD1,NA,TRBJ1-2,TRBV9,TGTGCCAGCAGCGTAGCGACCGGGACAGGAGTCTACACCTTC,CASSVATGTGVYTF
TRBD1,once,TRBJ2-3,TRBV13,TGTGCCAGCAGCGCCTCCGGGACAGGGGAAAATACGCAGTATTTT,CASSASGTGENTQYF
NA,NA,TRBJ2-7,TRBV29-1,TGCAGCGTTTCCGGACAGCGCAGCTCCTACGAGCAGTACTTC,CSVSGQRSSYEQYF
NA,NA,TRBJ1-2,TRBV7-2,TGTGCCAGCAGCTTAGGCTCCGGCTATGGCTACACCTTC,CASSLGSGYGYTF
NA,NA,TRBJ1-4,TRBV2,TGTGCCAGCAGTGAATTTCGGAGACCTGGTGAAAAACTGTTTTTT,CASSEFRRPGEKLFF
TRBD2,NA,TRBJ2-2,TRBV4-2,TGTGCCAGCAGCCAAGAGAGGTGGGCGGGAGGCGAAACCGGGGAGCTGTTTTTT,CASSQERWAGGETGELFF
NA,NA,TRBJ2-7,TRBV7-9,TGTGCATGGGGCAGGGAAGGCTCCTACGAGCAGTACTTC,CAWGREGSYEQYF
TRBD2,NA,TRBJ2-1,TRBV9,TGTGCCAGCAGCGTAGGGGGGGGGAATGAGCAGTTCTTC,CASSVGGGNEQFF
NA,NA,TRBJ1-4,TRBV19,TGTGCCAGTAGTATGGGGCAGACAACTAATGAAAAACTGTTTTTT,CASSMGQTTNEKLFF
TRBD1,few,TRBJ2-7,TRBV2,TGTGCCAGCGCGAACGGGACAGGGTTGACCTACGAGCAGTACTTC,CASANGTGLTYEQYF
TRBD1,few,TRBJ1-2,TRBV7-1,TGTGCCAGCAACCACGGACAGGGGATGAACTATGGCTACACCTTC,CASNHGQGMNYGYTF
NA,NA,TRBJ1-2,TRBV13,TGTGCCAGCAGCCTCGGGGGGGGCTACGGCTACACCTTC,CASSLGGGYGYTF